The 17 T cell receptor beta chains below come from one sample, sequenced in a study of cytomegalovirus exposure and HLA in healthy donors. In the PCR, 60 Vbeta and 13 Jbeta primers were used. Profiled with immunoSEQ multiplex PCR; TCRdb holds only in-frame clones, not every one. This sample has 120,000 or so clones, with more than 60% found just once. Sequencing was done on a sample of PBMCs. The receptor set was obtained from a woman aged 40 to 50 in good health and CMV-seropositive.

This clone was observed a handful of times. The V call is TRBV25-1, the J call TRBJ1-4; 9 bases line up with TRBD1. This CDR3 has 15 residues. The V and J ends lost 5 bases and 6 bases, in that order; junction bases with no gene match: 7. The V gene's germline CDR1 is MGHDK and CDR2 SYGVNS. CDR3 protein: CASSPLGTGHEKLFF. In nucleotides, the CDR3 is TGTGCCAGCAGTCCCCTGGGGACAGGGCATGAAAAACTGTTTTTT. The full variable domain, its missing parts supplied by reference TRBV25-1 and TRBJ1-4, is EADIYQTPRYLVIGTGKKITLECSQTMGHDKMYWYQQDPGMELHLIHYSYGVNSTEKGDLSSESTVSRIRTEHFPLTLESARPSHTSQYLCASSPLGTGHEKLFFGSGTQLSVL.

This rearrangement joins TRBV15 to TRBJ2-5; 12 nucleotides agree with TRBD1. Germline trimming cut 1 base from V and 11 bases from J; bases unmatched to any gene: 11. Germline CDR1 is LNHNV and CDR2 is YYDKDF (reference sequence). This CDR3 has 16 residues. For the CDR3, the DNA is TGTGCCACCAGCAGAGCGGTCGGGACAGGGGGCGCGAGGCAGTACTTC. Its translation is CATSRAVGTGGARQYF.

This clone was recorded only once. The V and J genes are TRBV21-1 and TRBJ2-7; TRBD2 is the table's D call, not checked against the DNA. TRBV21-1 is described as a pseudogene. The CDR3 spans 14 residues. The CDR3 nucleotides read TGTGCCAGCAGCAGAGGGACTCCCGCCTACGAGCAGTACTTC. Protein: CASSRGTPAYEQYF.

CDR3 residues: CASSLVPPGGGQDTEAFF. CDR3 DNA: TGCGCCAGCAGCTTGGTCCCTCCAGGGGGCGGTCAGGACACTGAAGCTTTCTTT. The chain uses TRBV5-1 and TRBJ1-1, with 8 bases that match TRBD1. This CDR3 has 18 residues. Germline CDR1 is SGHRS and CDR2 is YFSETQ. V lost 0 bases and J lost 3; bases outside the gene matches: 13.

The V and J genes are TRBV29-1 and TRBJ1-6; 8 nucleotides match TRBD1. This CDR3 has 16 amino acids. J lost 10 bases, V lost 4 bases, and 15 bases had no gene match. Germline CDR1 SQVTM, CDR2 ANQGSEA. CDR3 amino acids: CSVGPQGQAGRSPLHF. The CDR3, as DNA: TGCAGCGTTGGGCCCCAGGGACAGGCGGGTCGGTCACCCCTCCACTTT.

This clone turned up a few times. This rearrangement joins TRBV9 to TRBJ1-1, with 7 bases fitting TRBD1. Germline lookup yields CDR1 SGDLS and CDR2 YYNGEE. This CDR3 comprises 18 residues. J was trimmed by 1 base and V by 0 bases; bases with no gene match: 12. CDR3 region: CASSVEEGGGLRNTEAFF. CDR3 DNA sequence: TGTGCCAGCAGCGTAGAGGAAGGGGGCGGATTGAGGAACACTGAAGCTTTCTTT.

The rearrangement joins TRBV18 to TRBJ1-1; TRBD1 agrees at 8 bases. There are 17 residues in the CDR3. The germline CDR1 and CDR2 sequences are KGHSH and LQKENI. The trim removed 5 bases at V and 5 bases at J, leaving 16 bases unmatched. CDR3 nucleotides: TGTGCCAGCTCAATTAACTCTCCGGGACAGGAGGGAACTGAAGCTTTCTTT. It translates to CASSINSPGQEGTEAFF. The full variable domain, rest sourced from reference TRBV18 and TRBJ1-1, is NAGVMQNPRHLVRRRGQEARLRCSPMKGHSHVYWYRQLPEEGLKFMVYLQKENIIDESGMPKERFSAEFPKEGPSILRIQQVVRGDSAAYFCASSINSPGQEGTEAFFGQGTRLTVV.

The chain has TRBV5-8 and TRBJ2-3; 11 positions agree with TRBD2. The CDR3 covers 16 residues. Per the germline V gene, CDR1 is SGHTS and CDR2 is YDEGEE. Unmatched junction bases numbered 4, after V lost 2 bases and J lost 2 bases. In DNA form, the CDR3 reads TGTGCCAGCAGCTTTGGTAGCGGGGGGGACACAGATACGCAGTATTTT. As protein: CASSFGSGGDTDTQYF.

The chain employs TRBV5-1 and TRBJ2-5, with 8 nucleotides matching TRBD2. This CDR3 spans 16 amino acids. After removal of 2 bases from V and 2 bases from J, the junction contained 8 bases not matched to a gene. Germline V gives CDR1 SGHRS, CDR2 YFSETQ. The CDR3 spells CASSLGSGRKQETQYF. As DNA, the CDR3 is TGCGCCAGCAGCTTAGGGAGCGGGAGAAAGCAAGAGACCCAGTACTTC.

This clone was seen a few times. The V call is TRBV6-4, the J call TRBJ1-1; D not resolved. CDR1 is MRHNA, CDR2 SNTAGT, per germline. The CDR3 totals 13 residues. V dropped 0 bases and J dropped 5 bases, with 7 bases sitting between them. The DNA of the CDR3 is TGTGCCAGCAGTGACTCCCCAATGACTGAAGCTTTCTTT. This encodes CASSDSPMTEAFF.

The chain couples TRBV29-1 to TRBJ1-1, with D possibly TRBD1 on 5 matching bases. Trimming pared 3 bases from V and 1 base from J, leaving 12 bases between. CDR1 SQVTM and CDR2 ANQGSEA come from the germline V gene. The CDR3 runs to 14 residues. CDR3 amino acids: CSVDRIGENTEAFF. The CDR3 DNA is TGCAGCGTTGATAGGATAGGGGAGAACACTGAAGCTTTCTTT.

In nucleotides, the CDR3 is TGTGCCAGCAGCGTCGGCGGCCTAGCGGGAGGACTCCCTGGCAATGAGCAGTTCTTC. This gives the protein CASSVGGLAGGLPGNEQFF. The rearrangement joins TRBV9 to TRBJ2-1; 11 bases line up with TRBD2. The CDR3 spans 19 residues. CDR1 and CDR2 from the germline V gene are SGDLS and YYNGEE. After removal of 2 bases from V and 6 bases from J, the junction contained 16 bases not matched to a gene. Filled out from reference TRBV9 and TRBJ2-1, the complete variable domain reads DSGVTQTPKHLITATGQRVTLRCSPRSGDLSVYWYQQSLDQGLQFLIQYYNGEERAKGNILERFSAQQFPDLHSELNLSSLELGDSALYFCASSVGGLAGGLPGNEQFFGPGTRLTVL.

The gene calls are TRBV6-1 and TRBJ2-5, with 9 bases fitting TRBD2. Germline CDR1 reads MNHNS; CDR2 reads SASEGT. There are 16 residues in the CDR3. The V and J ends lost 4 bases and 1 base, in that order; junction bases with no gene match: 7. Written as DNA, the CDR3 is TGTGCCAGCAGTGCCCGACTAGCGGTTAGCCAAGAGACCCAGTACTTC. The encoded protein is CASSARLAVSQETQYF.

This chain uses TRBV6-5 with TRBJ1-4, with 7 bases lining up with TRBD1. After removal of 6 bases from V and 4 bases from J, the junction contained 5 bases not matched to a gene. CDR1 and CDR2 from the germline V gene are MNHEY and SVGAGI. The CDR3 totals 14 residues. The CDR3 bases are TGTGCCAGCAGGCGGACAGGTTTTAATGAAAAACTGTTTTTT. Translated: CASRRTGFNEKLFF.

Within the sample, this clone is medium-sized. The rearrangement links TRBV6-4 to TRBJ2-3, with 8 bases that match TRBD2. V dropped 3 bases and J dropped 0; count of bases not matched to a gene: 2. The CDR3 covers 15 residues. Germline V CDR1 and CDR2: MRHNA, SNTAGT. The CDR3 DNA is TGTGCCAGCAGTGAAATAGCGGGGAGCACAGATACGCAGTATTTT. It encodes CASSEIAGSTDTQYF.

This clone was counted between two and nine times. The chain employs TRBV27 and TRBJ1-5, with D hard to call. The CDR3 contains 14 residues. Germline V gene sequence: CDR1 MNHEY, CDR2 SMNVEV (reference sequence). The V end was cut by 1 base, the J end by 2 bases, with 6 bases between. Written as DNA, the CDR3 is TGTGCCAGCAGTTTATGGGCCGGCAATCAGCCCCAGCATTTT. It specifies CASSLWAGNQPQHF.

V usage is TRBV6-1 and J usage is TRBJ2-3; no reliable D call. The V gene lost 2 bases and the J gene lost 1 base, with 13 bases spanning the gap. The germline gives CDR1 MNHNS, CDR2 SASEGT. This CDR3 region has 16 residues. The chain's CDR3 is CASSEIDSAGTDTQYF. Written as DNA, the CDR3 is TGTGCCAGCAGTGAAATCGACTCTGCCGGCACAGATACGCAGTATTTT.